The 23 T cell receptor beta chains below were found in one sample sequenced in a study of cytomegalovirus exposure and HLA in healthy donors. Both 60 Vbeta primers and 13 Jbeta primers went into the PCR. Data came from immunoSEQ multiplex PCR; TCRdb stores just in-frame clones and leaves some out. Of 160,000 or so clones detected, about 75% appear once; the ten largest clones hold approximately 2.3%. The specimen was PBMCs. The receptors were gathered from a female donor in good health and CMV-seronegative.

J is TRBJ2-1 and V is TRBV7-8, with TRBD2 matching 9 bases. Per germline, CDR1 SGHVS and CDR2 FQNEAQ. The CDR3 is 17 amino acids. V lost 4 bases, J lost 7 bases, and 14 bases stayed unmatched. The CDR3: CASSSRIAGAIENEQFF. CDR3 sequence (DNA): TGTGCCAGCAGCTCCCGAATAGCGGGGGCGATAGAGAATGAGCAGTTCTTC.

Only one count was recorded for this clone. The rearrangement joins TRBV2 to TRBJ1-5, with unresolved D. From germline, CDR1 is SNHLY and CDR2 FYNNEI. The CDR3 is made up of 13 amino acids. Trimming removed 9 bases at V and 1 base at J, with 10 bases between. The CDR3 sequence: CASRRSSNQPQHF. CDR3 coding DNA: TGTGCCAGTCGGAGATCCAGCAATCAGCCCCAGCATTTT.

The chain joins TRBV5-1 to TRBJ2-2, with 7 bases aligning to TRBD2. The CDR3 covers 16 residues. The germline V gene encodes CDR1 SGHRS and CDR2 YFSETQ. V shed 4 bases and J 0 bases; nucleotides not matched to a gene: 6. Here the CDR3 reads CASSLQGLPNTGELFF. CDR3 sequence (DNA): TGCGCCAGCAGCCTCCAGGGACTACCGAACACCGGGGAGCTGTTTTTT.

The chain recombines TRBV10-3 with TRBJ1-1; D not resolved. Deletions cut 3 bases from V and 7 bases from J, with 6 bases between. CDR1 and CDR2 from the germline V gene are ENHRY and SYGVKD. This CDR3 comprises 11 residues. CDR3 nucleotides: TGTGCCATCAGTGAACGAGGTGAAGCTTTCTTT. This gives the protein CAISERGEAFF.

The V gene is TRBV9, the J gene TRBJ1-1, with 9 positions matching TRBD1. Germline CDR1 is SGDLS and CDR2 is YYNGEE. The CDR3 covers 14 residues. Losses at the gene ends were 1 base for V and 7 bases for J; bases not matched to a gene: 5. The CDR3 spells CASSVSGQGSEAFF. The CDR3 nucleotides are TGTGCCAGCAGCGTATCGGGACAGGGCAGTGAAGCTTTCTTT.

The chain recombines TRBV19 with TRBJ2-3, with 7 bases identical to TRBD2. The length of the CDR3 is 18 residues. J was trimmed by 2 bases and V by 4 bases; bases with no gene match: 15. Germline lookup yields CDR1 LNHDA and CDR2 SQIVND (reference sequence). CDR3 nucleotides: TGTGCCAGTAGTACCGGGGCCGCTAGCGGAAAATTCACAGATACGCAGTATTTT. Protein sequence: CASSTGAASGKFTDTQYF.

The chain joins TRBV7-9 to TRBJ2-3; D is possibly TRBD2 (7 bases). Trimming stripped 2 bases from V and 6 bases from J, with 18 bases between. The CDR3 consists of 16 residues. The germline V gene has CDR1 SEHNR and CDR2 FQNEAQ (reference sequence). CDR3 sequence (DNA): TGTGCCAGCAGCTTAAGGTGGGGGGGGGCCAGCGATACGCAGTATTTT. Encoded protein: CASSLRWGGASDTQYF. The full variable domain, in which reference TRBV7-9 and TRBJ2-3 provide the parts outside the CDR3, is DTGVSQNPRHKITKRGQNVTFRCDPISEHNRLYWYRQTLGQGPEFLTYFQNEAQLEKSRLLSDRFSAERPKGSFSTLEIQRTEQGDSAMYLCASSLRWGGASDTQYFGPGTRLTVL.

This chain connects TRBV6-1 to TRBJ2-1; D uncertain. CDR1 and CDR2 from the germline V gene are MNHNS and SASEGT. The V and J ends lost 5 bases and 8 bases respectively, with 13 bases between them. The length of the CDR3 is 13 residues. CDR3 sequence: CASSNRLVDEQFF. As DNA, the CDR3 is TGTGCCAGCAGTAACCGGTTGGTGGATGAGCAGTTCTTC.

This chain connects TRBV19 to TRBJ1-2; D is perhaps TRBD1 (6 bases). Trimming cost V 3 bases and J 6 bases, with 11 bases left between them. This CDR3 is 13 amino acids long. CDR1 is LNHDA, CDR2 SQIVND, per germline (reference sequence). The CDR3 region is CASSIGTTNGYTF. The CDR3 bases are TGTGCCAGTAGTATCGGGACAACGAATGGCTACACCTTC.

This chain joins TRBV6-5 and TRBJ1-2; D gene unclear. Per germline, CDR1 MNHEY and CDR2 SVGAGI. Trimming removed 5 bases at V and 4 bases at J, with 11 bases between. CDR3 length: 13 residues. The CDR3 spells CASSDQVGYGYTF. The CDR3, as DNA: TGTGCCAGCAGTGACCAGGTCGGCTATGGCTACACCTTC.

The chain links TRBV9 to TRBJ2-3; 10 bases map to TRBD1. The CDR3 extends over 16 amino acids. The trim removed 3 bases at V and 6 bases at J, leaving 10 bases unmatched. Germline V gene lookup returns CDR1 SGDLS and CDR2 YYNGEE. This CDR3 reads CASSAGGTGVSDTQYF. The CDR3 DNA reads as TGTGCCAGCAGCGCAGGCGGGACAGGGGTGTCTGATACGCAGTATTTT.

In its sample, this clone was seen a few times. The chain is built from TRBV2 and TRBJ2-3; 8 positions agree with TRBD2. V lost 7 bases and J lost 1; bases outside the gene matches: 13. Germline V gene data show CDR1 as SNHLY and CDR2 as FYNNEI. The CDR3 contains 17 residues. The CDR3 coding sequence is TGTGCCAGCACCGCTTACGGAAGCGGGAGAGGCACAGATACGCAGTATTTT. Amino acid sequence: CASTAYGSGRGTDTQYF.

The chain carries TRBV7-3 and TRBJ2-3; possibly TRBD2 for D (6 bases). Germline-derived CDR1 and CDR2 are SGHTA and FQGTGA. CDR3 size: 14 residues. Trimming pared 5 bases from V and 5 bases from J, leaving 14 bases between. CDR3 sequence (DNA): TGTGCCAGCAGCCGGGGACTCCGCGGAGATACGCAGTATTTT. Its translation is CASSRGLRGDTQYF.

The chain recombines TRBV11-2 with TRBJ2-3, with 8 bases that match TRBD2. The CDR3 is 17 residues long. J was trimmed by 0 bases and V by 2 bases; bases with no gene match: 7. CDR1 and CDR2 from the germline V gene are SGHAT and FQNNGV. The CDR3 protein is CASSLSASGPSTDTQYF. In DNA form, the CDR3 reads TGTGCCAGCAGCTTATCGGCTAGCGGGCCCAGCACAGATACGCAGTATTTT.

The chain recombines TRBV7-8 with TRBJ1-5; D not certain. The CDR3 sequence is 15 residues long. Germline values: CDR1 SGHVS, CDR2 FQNEAQ. Trimming pared 2 bases from V and 2 bases from J, leaving 10 bases between. In DNA, the CDR3 is TGTGCCAGCAGCTTACTCGAGAGCGGCAATCAGCCCCAGCATTTT. Its translation: CASSLLESGNQPQHF.

The CDR3 DNA reads TGTGCCAGCAGCCCGGGACAGGGGACTGCGTATTTT. This gives the protein CASSPGQGTAYF. The chain links TRBV5-8 to TRBJ2-3, with TRBD1 matching over 10 bases. V trimming: 4 bases; J trimming: 14 bases; junction bases outside the gene matches: 7. Looked up from germline, CDR1 is SGHTS and CDR2 is YDEGEE. This CDR3 has 12 amino acids.

The chain employs TRBV6-4 and TRBJ2-1; D possibly corresponds to TRBD1 (5 bases). The CDR3 is made up of 16 amino acids. V was shortened by 2 bases and J by 6 bases, with 17 bases between the two germline ends. From germline, CDR1 is MRHNA and CDR2 SNTAGT. The CDR3 sequence: CASSDGVGRGSNEQFF. The DNA for the CDR3 is TGTGCCAGCAGTGACGGGGTAGGAAGGGGCTCCAATGAGCAGTTCTTC.

The chain employs TRBV11-2 and TRBJ2-4, with a tentative D call TRBD2 (5 bases). Trimming removed 1 base from V and 5 bases from J, with 9 bases in between. The CDR3 totals 14 residues. Germline values: CDR1 SGHAT, CDR2 FQNNGV. The CDR3 sequence is CASSLAGGQNIQYF. The CDR3 bases are TGTGCCAGCAGCTTAGCAGGAGGCCAAAACATTCAGTACTTC.

The rearrangement uses TRBV2 and TRBJ2-7; the match to TRBD1 covers 7 bases. The CDR3 is made up of 12 amino acids. Germline trimming cut 8 bases from V and 1 base from J; bases unmatched to any gene: 2. The V gene's germline CDR1 is SNHLY and CDR2 FYNNEI. This chain's CDR3 is CASLDRSYEQYF. In DNA, the CDR3 is TGTGCCAGCCTGGACAGGTCCTACGAGCAGTACTTC.

This clone came up a few times. This rearrangement joins TRBV9 to TRBJ2-1, with D possibly matching TRBD2 (5 bases). The CDR3 is made up of 9 amino acids. Germline V gene data show CDR1 as SGDLS and CDR2 as YYNGEE. Trimming cost V 5 bases and J 15 bases, with 9 bases left between them. CDR3: CASRAVPFF. The CDR3 DNA reads TGTGCCAGCAGAGCGGTGCCGTTCTTC.

This clone has a single count. This chain links TRBV7-2 with TRBJ1-2; D gene ambiguous. The CDR3 runs 15 residues. Trimming stripped 2 bases from V and 6 bases from J, with 16 bases between. The germline V gene has CDR1 SGHTA and CDR2 FQGNSA. CDR3: CASSLSGSSGDGYTF. As DNA, the CDR3 is TGTGCCAGCAGCTTATCGGGCAGTTCCGGGGATGGCTACACCTTC.

The rearrangement joins TRBV23-1 to TRBJ2-7; D is possibly TRBD2 (7 bases). TRBV23-1 is labeled an ORF, and its function is uncertain. V lost 7 bases and J lost 5, with 24 bases in between. This CDR3 has 16 amino acids. As DNA, the CDR3 is TGCGCCAGCATTACCCTCCACGGGGGGCGCGTAAACGAGCAGTACTTC. Its translation is CASITLHGGRVNEQYF.

V and J are TRBV28 and TRBJ1-2; 10 bases agree with TRBD1. There are 13 residues in the CDR3. The germline CDR1 and CDR2 sequences are MDHEN and SYDVKM. Germline trimming cut 5 bases from V and 8 bases from J; bases unmatched to any gene: 5. The CDR3 region has the DNA TGTGCCAGCAGTACGGGACAGGGGCGCGGCTACACCTTC. This codes for CASSTGQGRGYTF.